The T cell receptor (beta chain) described here comes from a study of T cells in Graves' hyperthyroidism and ophthalmopathy. Background on the study: Any treatment followed the collection of peripheral blood at initial diagnosis. Study-level findings and limits: Researchers found most expanded thyroid clonotypes above 0.001 in blood as well.

Worth noting for this clonotype: Its cognate antigen is unknown.

Regions amplified from RNA transcripts were the TCR beta CDR3 regions. Carried out on the TCR CDR3, a first-round RT-PCR used the HTBI primer set. TCRdb redid the calling of the multiplex PCR reads with MiXCR, one entry per CDR3 protein. This sample has some 550,000 distinct CDR3 sequences, with more than 20% found just once. Germline assignment: CDR1 MNHEY and CDR2 SVGEGT. The junction had 6 bases not matched to a gene; V was cut back by 2 bases and J by 5 bases. This CDR3 contains 15 residues. The sample taken for sequencing was blood. V and J are TRBV6-2 or TRBV6-3 and TRBJ2-5; 9 positions match TRBD2. The TCR was taken from a man aged 18 to 35 with Graves' hyperthyroidism. CDR3 sequence: CASSYVAGEMETQYF. CDR3 nucleotide sequence: TGTGCCAGCAGTTACGTAGCGGGAGAGATGGAGACCCAGTACTTC.